This is a list of T cell receptor beta chains from one sample in a study of T cell changes during pregnancy in multiple sclerosis. Clones were sequenced by immunoSEQ multiplex PCR, and TCRdb holds only the in-frame ones, with some missing. The sample shows about 38,000 clones, about 90% of them seen only once. Here the sequenced sample was CD4+ T cells from peripheral blood mononuclear cells, taken after pregnancy. Receptors were obtained from a female donor in good health, enrolled as a control in a pregnancy study. Both conserved end residues are part of each CDR3. The order of the fields is CDR3 DNA, CDR3 protein, V gene, D gene, clone size, J gene. The D gene is left open where the match is weak. Clone size is not always given. Where it is, it says once, few, many or a class for expanded clones.

TGTGCCTGGACCTCGAGAATCGGGGAGACCCAGTACTTC CAWTSRIGETQYF TRBV30 - - TRBJ2-5
TGTGCCATCAGTCCCGGGACAGGGGTCACTGGGGCCAACGTCCTGACTTTC CAISPGTGVTGANVLTF TRBV10-3 TRBD1 - TRBJ2-6
TGTGCCAGCAGCTTAGCTGGCGGATACGCTAACTATGGCTACACCTTC CASSLAGGYANYGYTF TRBV7-6 - - TRBJ1-2
TGTGCCACCAGCAGTTCCCTAGCTACTAACTATGGCTACACCTTC CATSSSLATNYGYTF TRBV15 - few TRBJ1-2
TGCGCCAGCAGCAAACCGCAGGGGGAAAATCAGCCCCAGCATTTT CASSKPQGENQPQHF TRBV4-1 TRBD1 - TRBJ1-5
TGTGCCAGCACTCCTCCAGGGGTTAGCAATCAGCCCCAGCATTTT CASTPPGVSNQPQHF TRBV2 - - TRBJ1-5
TGTGCCAGCAGCGTAGAGTTAGGGGGACAGGGGGCGTCGGCCGAGCAGTACTTC CASSVELGGQGASAEQYF TRBV9 TRBD1 - TRBJ2-7
TGTGCCAGCAGTCTAGGGACTAGCGGGGGTACAGATACGCAGTATTTT CASSLGTSGGTDTQYF TRBV27 TRBD2 - TRBJ2-3
TGTGCCAGCAGAGCTTTGGGACAGGTCTATGGCTACACCTTC CASRALGQVYGYTF TRBV2 TRBD1 - TRBJ1-2
TGCGCCAGCAGCGCCCGGCACAGGGAAAACAATGAGCAGTTCTTC CASSARHRENNEQFF TRBV5-1 - - TRBJ2-1
TGTGCCACCTCAGGCGGGGGTGTCACTAATGAAAAACTGTTTTTT CATSGGGVTNEKLFF TRBV19 - - TRBJ1-4
TGCAGCGTTCGATTAGATTTAATGGTGAATGAGCAGTTCTTC CSVRLDLMVNEQFF TRBV29-1 - - TRBJ2-1
TGTGCCTGGGCGGGACTAGCGGAAACGCAGTATTTT CAWAGLAETQYF TRBV30 TRBD2 - TRBJ2-3
TGTGCCTGGATCGTCGGGACTGCCTGGCTCTTC CAWIVGTAWLF TRBV30 - - TRBJ2-1
TGCAGCGGGGGACAGGCGACCTACAATGAGCAGTTCTTC CSGGQATYNEQFF TRBV29-1 TRBD1 - TRBJ2-1
TGCGCCAGCAGCTTGGAGGGGCTTGAGGGCTACACCTTC CASSLEGLEGYTF TRBV5-1 - - TRBJ1-2
TGCGCCAGCAATGCGGGACCTGGAAACACCATATATTTT CASNAGPGNTIYF TRBV5-1 - - TRBJ1-3
TGTGCCAGCAGTGAATCCCGGGACAGGGGACCAGGAGAGACCCAGTACTTC CASSESRDRGPGETQYF TRBV2 TRBD1 - TRBJ2-5
TGTGCCAGCAGCATTGGGACTACAAGTGCGCAGTATTTT CASSIGTTSAQYF TRBV6-5 TRBD2 - TRBJ2-3
TGTGCCAGTAGTCGAACTAGCGGGAGAATCACGGGTGAGCAGTTCTTC CASSRTSGRITGEQFF TRBV19 TRBD2 once TRBJ2-1
TGTGCCAGCACATGGGGACAGTTGAACACTGAAGCTTTCTTT CASTWGQLNTEAFF TRBV7-2 TRBD1 - TRBJ1-1
TGCAGCGTTGAGCGAGGGACAGGGGCACATGGCTACACCTTC CSVERGTGAHGYTF TRBV29-1 TRBD1 - TRBJ1-2
TGTGCCAGCAGTGCGGAAACCCCTCGGGGCGAGCAGTACTTC CASSAETPRGEQYF TRBV6-4 - once TRBJ2-7
TGTGCCAGCTCACCTTCGACAGCTTACTCTGGAAACACCATATATTTT CASSPSTAYSGNTIYF TRBV18 - - TRBJ1-3
TGTGCCAGCAGCCCCAGTGGGGCTCGGCATGAGCAGTTCTTC CASSPSGARHEQFF TRBV11-2 - - TRBJ2-1
TGTGCCAGCAGTCTGGGGGCGGGGGGCCCCACAGATACGCAGTATTTT CASSLGAGGPTDTQYF TRBV7-2 TRBD2 - TRBJ2-3
TGTGCCAGCCGCCAATGGGGGGGGGCAGGGACCCAGTACTTC CASRQWGGAGTQYF TRBV27 - - TRBJ2-5
TGTGCCAGCAGCTTAGAGGCCCTCAATGAAGCTTTCTTT CASSLEALNEAFF TRBV11-3 - - TRBJ1-1
TGCGCCAGCAGCCCCCTCGGGACAGGGTCCTACGAGCAGTACTTC CASSPLGTGSYEQYF TRBV4-1 TRBD1 - TRBJ2-7
TGTGCCAGCAGCGTAGTTCCAAAAGGGCTAGCGGGAGTTCGAGACACCGGGGAGCTGTTTTTT CASSVVPKGLAGVRDTGELFF TRBV9 TRBD2 - TRBJ2-2
TGCAGCGTTGATCTGACAGGGGGCCCCGGGGAGCTGTTTTTT CSVDLTGGPGELFF TRBV29-1 TRBD1 once TRBJ2-2
TGTGCCAGCGCGAACGGGGGACAGAACTACGAGCAGTACTTC CASANGGQNYEQYF TRBV6-5 - - TRBJ2-7
TGTGCCAGCAGTCCTAAAAACAGGGGAAATCAGCCCCAGCATTTT CASSPKNRGNQPQHF TRBV6-6 TRBD1 - TRBJ1-5
TGTGCCAGCAGTGATGGTAGCTCCTATAATTCACCCCTCCACTTT CASSDGSSYNSPLHF TRBV2 - - TRBJ1-6
TGTGCCAGCAGTTTATCGAGGGGAGGGAAAAATTCACCCCTCCACTTT CASSLSRGGKNSPLHF TRBV27 - - TRBJ1-6
TGTGCCAGCAGGGACCGACTAGCGGGGGCGGAGACCCAGTACTTC CASRDRLAGAETQYF TRBV27 TRBD2 once TRBJ2-5
TGTGCCTGGAGTGTACATAGCGGGGGAGAGACCCAGTACTTC CAWSVHSGGETQYF TRBV30 TRBD2 - TRBJ2-5
TGTGCCAGCGAGGGCACATACTCCTACGAGCAGTACTTC CASEGTYSYEQYF TRBV7-9 - - TRBJ2-7
TGTGCCAGCAGTACAACCTACGAGCAGTACTTC CASSTTYEQYF TRBV27 - - TRBJ2-7
TGCAGCGTTGCCCCGGGAGCCCTCGAGCAGTACTTC CSVAPGALEQYF TRBV29-1 - - TRBJ2-7
TGTGCCAGCAGTTTGACAGGGACTGGTCAGCCCCAGCATTTT CASSLTGTGQPQHF TRBV28 TRBD1 - TRBJ1-5
TGTGCCAGTATTCGCGACAGGGCGCTTGAAGCTTTCTTT CASIRDRALEAFF TRBV2 TRBD1 - TRBJ1-1
TGTGCCAGTTCATCAGGGGGCTCAAGCTCCTACGAGCAGTACTTC CASSSGGSSSYEQYF TRBV18 TRBD1 - TRBJ2-7
TGTGCCAGCAGCCCCGGACTAGCCGAAAACATTCAGTACTTC CASSPGLAENIQYF TRBV11-3 TRBD2 once TRBJ2-4
TGTGCCAGCAGCTTTGGGACAGGGGGATCCTACGAGCAGTACTTC CASSFGTGGSYEQYF TRBV9 TRBD1 - TRBJ2-7
TGTGCCAGCAGCGTGCAGGTATCGTACCAAGAGACCCAGTACTTC CASSVQVSYQETQYF TRBV9 - - TRBJ2-5
TGTGCCAGCACCAACAGAACCTCTGGGGCCAACGTCCTGACTTTC CASTNRTSGANVLTF TRBV6-5 - - TRBJ2-6
TGTGCCACTAATCCGCGAGGCAGGGGGGAAACTGAAGCTTTCTTT CATNPRGRGETEAFF TRBV5-4 TRBD1 - TRBJ1-1
TGCGCCAGCAGCTTGGAGGGACTAGCGAGAACAGATACGCAGTATTTT CASSLEGLARTDTQYF TRBV5-1 TRBD2 - TRBJ2-3